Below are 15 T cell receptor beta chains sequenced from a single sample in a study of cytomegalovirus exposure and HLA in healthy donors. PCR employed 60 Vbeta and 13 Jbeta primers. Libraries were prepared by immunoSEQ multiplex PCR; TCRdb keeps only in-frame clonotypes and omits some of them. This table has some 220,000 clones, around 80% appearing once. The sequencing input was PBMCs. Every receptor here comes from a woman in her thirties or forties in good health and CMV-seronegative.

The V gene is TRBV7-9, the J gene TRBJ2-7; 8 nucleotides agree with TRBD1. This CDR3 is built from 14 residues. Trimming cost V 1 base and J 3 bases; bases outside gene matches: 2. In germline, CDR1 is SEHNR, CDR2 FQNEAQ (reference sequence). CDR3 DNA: TGTGCCAGCAGCTTAGGGGGACAGGTCTACGAGCAGTACTTC. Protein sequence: CASSLGGQVYEQYF.

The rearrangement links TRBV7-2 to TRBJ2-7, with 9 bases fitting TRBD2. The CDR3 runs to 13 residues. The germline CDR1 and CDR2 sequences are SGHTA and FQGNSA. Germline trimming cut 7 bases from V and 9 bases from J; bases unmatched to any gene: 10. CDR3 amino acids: CASKGLAGSAQYF. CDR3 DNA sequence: TGTGCCAGCAAGGGGCTAGCGGGGTCGGCGCAGTACTTC.

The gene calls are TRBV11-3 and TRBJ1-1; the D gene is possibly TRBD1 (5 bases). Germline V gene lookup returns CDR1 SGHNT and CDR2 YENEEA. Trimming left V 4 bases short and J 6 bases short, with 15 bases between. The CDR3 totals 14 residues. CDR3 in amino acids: CASSWRGGVAEAFF. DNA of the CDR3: TGTGCCAGCAGCTGGAGGGGAGGGGTGGCTGAAGCTTTCTTT.

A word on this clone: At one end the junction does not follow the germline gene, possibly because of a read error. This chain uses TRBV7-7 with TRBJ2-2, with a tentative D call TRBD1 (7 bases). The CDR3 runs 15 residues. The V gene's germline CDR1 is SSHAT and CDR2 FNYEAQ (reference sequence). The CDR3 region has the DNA TGTGCTAGCAGCTCCGGACAGGCGGGAACCGGGGAGCTGTTTTTT. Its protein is CASSSGQAGTGELFF.

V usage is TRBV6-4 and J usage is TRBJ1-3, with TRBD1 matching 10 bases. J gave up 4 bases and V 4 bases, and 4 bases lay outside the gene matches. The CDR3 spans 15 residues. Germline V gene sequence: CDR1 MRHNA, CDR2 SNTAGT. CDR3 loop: CASSADRGRGNTIYF. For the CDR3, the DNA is TGTGCCAGCAGTGCCGACAGGGGGCGGGGAAACACCATATATTTT.

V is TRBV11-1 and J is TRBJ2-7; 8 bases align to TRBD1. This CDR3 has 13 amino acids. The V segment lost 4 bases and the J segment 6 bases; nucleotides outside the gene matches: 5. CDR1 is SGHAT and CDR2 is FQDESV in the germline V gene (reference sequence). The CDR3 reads CASSSDRGSEQYF. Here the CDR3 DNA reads TGTGCCAGCAGCTCAGACAGGGGAAGCGAGCAGTACTTC.

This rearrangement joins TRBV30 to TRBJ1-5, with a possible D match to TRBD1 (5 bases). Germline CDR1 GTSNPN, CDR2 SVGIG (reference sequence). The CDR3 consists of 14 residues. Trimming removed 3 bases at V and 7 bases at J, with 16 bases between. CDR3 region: CAWSAGDLLQPQHF. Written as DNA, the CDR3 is TGTGCCTGGAGCGCTGGGGACTTATTACAGCCCCAGCATTTT.

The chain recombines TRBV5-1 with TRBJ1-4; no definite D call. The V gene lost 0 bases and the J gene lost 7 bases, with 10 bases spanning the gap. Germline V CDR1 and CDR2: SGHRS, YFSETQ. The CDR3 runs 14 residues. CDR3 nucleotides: TGCGCCAGCAGCTTGGGTTCGCGGGGTGAAAAACTGTTTTTT. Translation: CASSLGSRGEKLFF.

CDR3 amino acids: CSVVGRGTDTQYF. The DNA for the CDR3 is TGCAGCGTTGTCGGCAGGGGAACAGATACGCAGTATTTT. The chain is built from TRBV29-1 and TRBJ2-3; D is possibly TRBD1 (6 bases). The CDR3 runs 13 residues. CDR1 is SQVTM and CDR2 is ANQGSEA in the germline V gene. The V end lost 4 bases, the J end lost 3 bases, and 11 bases lay between the germline ends.

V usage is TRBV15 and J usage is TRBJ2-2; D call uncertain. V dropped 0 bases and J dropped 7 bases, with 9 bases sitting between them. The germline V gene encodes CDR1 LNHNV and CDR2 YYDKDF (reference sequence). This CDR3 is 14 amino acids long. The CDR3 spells CATSRDPEVGELFF. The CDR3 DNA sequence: TGTGCCACCAGCAGAGACCCCGAGGTCGGGGAGCTGTTTTTT.

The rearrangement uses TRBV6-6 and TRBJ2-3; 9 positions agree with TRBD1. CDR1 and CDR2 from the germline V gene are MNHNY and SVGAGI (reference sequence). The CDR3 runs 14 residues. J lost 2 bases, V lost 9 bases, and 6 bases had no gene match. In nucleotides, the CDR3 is TGTGCCAGTCAACAGGGGGCGAACACAGATACGCAGTATTTT. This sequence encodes CASQQGANTDTQYF.

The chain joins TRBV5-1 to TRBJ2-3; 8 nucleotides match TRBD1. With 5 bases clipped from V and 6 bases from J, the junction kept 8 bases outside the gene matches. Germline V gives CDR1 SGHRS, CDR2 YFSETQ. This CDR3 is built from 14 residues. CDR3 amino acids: CASSPGGKVDTQYF. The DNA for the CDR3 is TGCGCCAGCAGTCCAGGGGGCAAGGTGGATACGCAGTATTTT. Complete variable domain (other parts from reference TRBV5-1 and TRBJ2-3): KAGVTQTPRYLIKTRGQQVTLSCSPISGHRSVSWYQQTPGQGLQFLFEYFSETQRNKGNFPGRFSGRQFSNSRSEMNVSTLELGDSALYLCASSPGGKVDTQYFGPGTRLTVL.

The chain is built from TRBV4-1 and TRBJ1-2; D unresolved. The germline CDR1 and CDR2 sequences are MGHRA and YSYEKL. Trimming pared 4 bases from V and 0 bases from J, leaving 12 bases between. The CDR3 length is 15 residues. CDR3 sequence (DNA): TGCGCCAGCAGCCCCAATCAAGTAGCTAACTATGGCTACACCTTC. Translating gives CASSPNQVANYGYTF.

The CDR3 DNA reads TGTGCCTGGAGGTGGGACAGGGGTAATTCACCCCTCCACTTT. As protein: CAWRWDRGNSPLHF. This chain uses TRBV30 with TRBJ1-6; 10 bases agree with TRBD1. Germline V CDR1 and CDR2: GTSNPN, SVGIG (reference sequence). Trimming at V came to 3 bases and at J to 6 bases, leaving 2 bases not matched to a gene. The CDR3 spans 14 residues.

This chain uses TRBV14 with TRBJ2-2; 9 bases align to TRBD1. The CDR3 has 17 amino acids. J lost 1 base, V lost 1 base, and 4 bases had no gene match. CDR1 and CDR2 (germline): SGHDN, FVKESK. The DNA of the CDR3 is TGTGCCAGCAGCCAAGCTTTGGGACAGGGGAACACCGGGGAGCTGTTTTTT. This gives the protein CASSQALGQGNTGELFF.